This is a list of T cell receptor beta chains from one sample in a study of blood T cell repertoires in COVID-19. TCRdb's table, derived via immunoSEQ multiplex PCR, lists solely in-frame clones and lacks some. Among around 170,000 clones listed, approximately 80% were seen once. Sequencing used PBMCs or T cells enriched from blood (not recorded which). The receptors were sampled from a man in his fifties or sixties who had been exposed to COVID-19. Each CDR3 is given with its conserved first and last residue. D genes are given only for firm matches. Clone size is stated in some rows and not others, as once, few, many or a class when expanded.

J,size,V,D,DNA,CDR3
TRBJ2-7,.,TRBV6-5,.,TGTGCCAGCAGTCCGGAGCGTACCTACGAGCAGTACTTC,CASSPERTYEQYF
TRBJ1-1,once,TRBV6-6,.,TGTGCCAGCAGTTACTCAAGGGGTAACACTGAAGCTTTCTTT,CASSYSRGNTEAFF
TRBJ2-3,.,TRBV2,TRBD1,TGTGCCAGCAGTGACGGGGACAGGATAAGCACAGATACGCAGTATTTT,CASSDGDRISTDTQYF
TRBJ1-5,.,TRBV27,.,TGTGCCAGCAGTTTAAGAGCGGCGAGGGGGTCTCAGCCCCAGCATTTT,CASSLRAARGSQPQHF
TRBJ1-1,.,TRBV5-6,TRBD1,TGTGCCAGCAGCTTGGCCGGGGGACAGGGACGAGCTTTCTTT,CASSLAGGQGRAFF
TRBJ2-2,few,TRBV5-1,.,TGCGCCAGCAGCTTGGCTGGGGCCGGAGCCAGCGGGGAGCTGTTTTTT,CASSLAGAGASGELFF
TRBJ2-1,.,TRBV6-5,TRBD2,TGTGCCAGCAGTTATCTAGCGGGAGGCAGAGATGAGCAGTTCTTC,CASSYLAGGRDEQFF
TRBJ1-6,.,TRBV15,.,TGTGCCACCAAATCGCCGGGTTCGGGGTGGAATTCACCCCTCCACTTT,CATKSPGSGWNSPLHF
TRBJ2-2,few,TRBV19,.,TGTGCCAGTAGTCCCGGGACAATAAGCGGGGAGCTGTTTTTT,CASSPGTISGELFF
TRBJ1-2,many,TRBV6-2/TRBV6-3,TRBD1,TGTGCCAGCAACCCGACAGGGGCTAACTATGGCTACACCTTC,CASNPTGANYGYTF
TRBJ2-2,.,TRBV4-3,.,TGCGCCAGCAGCCAAGAGGGCGCGCGCCGAGGGGAGCTGTTTTTT,CASSQEGARRGELFF
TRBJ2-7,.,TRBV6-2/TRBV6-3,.,TGTGCCAGCAGTTCACACCTCTCCTACGAGCAGTACTTC,CASSSHLSYEQYF
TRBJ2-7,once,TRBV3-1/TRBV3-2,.,TGTGCCAGCAGCTCAAGATATATTAGTGGTGGTAGCGCTGATTCCTACGAGCAGTACTTC,CASSSRYISGGSADSYEQYF
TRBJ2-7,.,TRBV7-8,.,TGTGCCAGCAGCTTAGCGCGAGGAGAGGCCTACGAGCAGTACTTC,CASSLARGEAYEQYF
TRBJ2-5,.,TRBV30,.,TGTGCCTGGAGTAAGAACTATTTGGAGACCCAGTACTTC,CAWSKNYLETQYF
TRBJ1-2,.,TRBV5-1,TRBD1,TGCGCCAGCAGCTACGGACAGGGCGACTATGGCTACACCTTC,CASSYGQGDYGYTF
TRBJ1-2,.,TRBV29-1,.,TGCAGCGTTGGTGACAGTGCTCCCGGGGGCTACACCTTC,CSVGDSAPGGYTF
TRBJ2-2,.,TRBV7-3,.,TGTGCCAGCAGCTTAAACGCGGGGGCAGACACCGGGGAGCTGTTTTTT,CASSLNAGADTGELFF
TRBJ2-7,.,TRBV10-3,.,TGTGCCATCACGGGATCGACTTACGAGCAGTACTTC,CAITGSTYEQYF
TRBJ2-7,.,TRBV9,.,TGTGCCAGCAGCGCCACGATGGGGGGCTACGAGCAGTACTTC,CASSATMGGYEQYF
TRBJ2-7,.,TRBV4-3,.,TGCGCCAGCAGCCAAGAATCTAATTGGAGTTACGAGCAGTACTTC,CASSQESNWSYEQYF
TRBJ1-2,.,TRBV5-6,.,TGTGCCAGCAGAGAACAGGGTCGGATTAACTATGGCTACACCTTC,CASREQGRINYGYTF
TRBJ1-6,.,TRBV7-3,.,TGTGCCAGCAGCTTAAGTCATTATAATTCACCCCTCCACTTT,CASSLSHYNSPLHF
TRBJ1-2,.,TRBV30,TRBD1,TGTGCCTGGAGTGCGGACAGGACCTATGGCTACACCTTC,CAWSADRTYGYTF
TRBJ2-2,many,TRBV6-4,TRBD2,TGTGCCAGCGCCTTGACTAGCGGGTCGGCCGGGGAGCTGTTTTTT,CASALTSGSAGELFF
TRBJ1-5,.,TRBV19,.,TGTGCCAGTACCCGGGGAGGGGGAATTAGTTTCGGCAATCAGCCCCAGCATTTT,CASTRGGGISFGNQPQHF
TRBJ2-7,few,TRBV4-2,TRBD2,TGTGCCAGCAGCCCGTCGGGGAGGGACGACGAGCAGTACTTC,CASSPSGRDDEQYF
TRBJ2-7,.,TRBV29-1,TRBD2,TGCAGCGTTGGCCCCCGCGGGAGTGGTTCCTACGAGCAGTACTTC,CSVGPRGSGSYEQYF
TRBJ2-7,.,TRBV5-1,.,TGCGCCAGCAGCAGGAGCCGAAACTACGAGCAGTACTTC,CASSRSRNYEQYF
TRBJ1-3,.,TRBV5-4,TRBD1,TGTGCCAGCAGTAACAGGGGGCTGGGTGGAAACACCATATATTTT,CASSNRGLGGNTIYF
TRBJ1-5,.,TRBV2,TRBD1,TGTGCCAGCAGTGAAGGGACAGGACGTAAGCCCCAGCATTTT,CASSEGTGRKPQHF
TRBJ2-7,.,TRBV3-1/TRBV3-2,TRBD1,TGTGCCAGCAGCCAAGGGGGACAGCGCGAATACTTC,CASSQGGQREYF
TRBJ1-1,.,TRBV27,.,TGTGCCAGCAGTTTATCGAGGGGGTTAGGAAGTGAAGCTTTCTTT,CASSLSRGLGSEAFF
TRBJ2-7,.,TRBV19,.,TGTGCCAGTAGTACGGCGGGGGAGCAGTACTTC,CASSTAGEQYF
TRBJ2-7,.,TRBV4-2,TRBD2,TGTGCCAGCAGCCAAGATCTAAGCGGGACCTACGAGCAGTACTTC,CASSQDLSGTYEQYF
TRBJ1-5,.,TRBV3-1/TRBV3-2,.,TGTGCCAGCAGCCAAGCCTCCCCCGAGGGCAATCAGCCCCAGCATTTT,CASSQASPEGNQPQHF
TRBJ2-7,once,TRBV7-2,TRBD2,TGTGCCAGCAGCAGAGCGGGAGGGAACTACGAGCAGTACTTC,CASSRAGGNYEQYF
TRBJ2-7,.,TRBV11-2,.,TGTGCCAGCAGTTCTCAGAACAGAGGGGGGGTTGGCGAGCAGTACTTC,CASSSQNRGGVGEQYF
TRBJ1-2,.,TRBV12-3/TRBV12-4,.,TGTGCCAGCAGACGCAGGGGCTATGGCTACACCTTC,CASRRRGYGYTF
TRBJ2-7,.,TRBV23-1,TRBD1,TGCGCCAGCAGTCATCGGGACAGGAAGAGAGACGAGCAGTACTTC,CASSHRDRKRDEQYF
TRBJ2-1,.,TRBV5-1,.,TGCGCCAGCAGCTTGATCGGCGGTAAGGAGGGTGAGCAGTTCTTC,CASSLIGGKEGEQFF
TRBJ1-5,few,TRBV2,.,TGTGCCAGCAGTCCAGGTCATAGCAATCAGCCCCAGCATTTT,CASSPGHSNQPQHF
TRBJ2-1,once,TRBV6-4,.,TGTGCCAGCAGTGACGGGGGGACCTCCTACAATGAGCAGTTCTTC,CASSDGGTSYNEQFF
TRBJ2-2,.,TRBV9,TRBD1,TGTGCCAGCAGCGTAGGAGGTCGGACAGGGACCAACACCGGGGAGCTGTTTTTT,CASSVGGRTGTNTGELFF
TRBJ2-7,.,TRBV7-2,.,TGTGCCAGCAGCTTAGCGACCCCAGGGGAGCAGTACTTC,CASSLATPGEQYF
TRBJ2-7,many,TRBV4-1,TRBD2,TGCGCCAGCAGCCCGCAAGCCGGACTTGAAGCGGGAGGCCGTGCCGAGCAGTACTTC,CASSPQAGLEAGGRAEQYF
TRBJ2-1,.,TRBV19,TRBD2,TGTGCCAGTAGTACCCAGACTAGCGGGAAAGAGCAGTTCTTC,CASSTQTSGKEQFF
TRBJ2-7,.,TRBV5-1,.,TGCGCCCGCAGCCGTGGGGGGGGACAGGCCACCCACGAGCAGTACTTC,CARSRGGGQATHEQYF
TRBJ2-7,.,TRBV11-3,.,TGTGCCAGCAGCTTACCCGGGTCCTACGAGCAGTACTTC,CASSLPGSYEQYF
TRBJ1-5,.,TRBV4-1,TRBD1,TGCGCCAGCAGCCAAACAGAGGGGGCTCGTCAGCCCCAGCATTTT,CASSQTEGARQPQHF
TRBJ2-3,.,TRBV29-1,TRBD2,TGCAGCTCCCGGGAGGGACCGGCCTCAGATACGCAGTATTTT,CSSREGPASDTQYF
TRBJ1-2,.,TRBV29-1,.,TGCAGCGTGAGAGACAGCCTCTATGGCTACACCTTC,CSVRDSLYGYTF
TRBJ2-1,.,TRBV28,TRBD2,TGTGCCAGCAGTTTATTCGTTTTGAGGCGGGAGGGCCTTATTTACAATGAGCAGTTCTTC,CASSLFVLRREGLIYNEQFF
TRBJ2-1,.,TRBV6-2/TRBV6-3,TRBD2,TGTGCCAGCAGTTGGGGAGGGTTTAACAATGAGCAGTTCTTC,CASSWGGFNNEQFF
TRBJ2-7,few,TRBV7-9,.,TGTGCCAGCAGCGGTGAAACAGGGTTTGGCTACGAGCAGTACTTC,CASSGETGFGYEQYF
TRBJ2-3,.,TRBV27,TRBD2,TGTGCCAGCAGTTTACTAGCGGGAGGCCCCACAGATACGCAGTATTTT,CASSLLAGGPTDTQYF
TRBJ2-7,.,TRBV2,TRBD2,TGTGCCAGCAGTGGACTAGCGGCTTCCTACGAGCAGTACTTC,CASSGLAASYEQYF
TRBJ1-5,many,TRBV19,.,TGTGCCAGTAGTGTGACACAAACCCAGCATTTT,CASSVTQTQHF
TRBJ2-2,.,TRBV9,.,TGTGCCAGCAGCGTTGGGGCAGACACCGGGGAGCTGTTTTTT,CASSVGADTGELFF